This T cell receptor beta chain was recovered during a study of blood T cell repertoires in COVID-19. Study-wide context: Samples taken during acute and convalescent COVID-19 were collected in the United States, Italy and Spain. PBMCs, B-cell-depleted T cells, or T cells were the source of the cDNA or gDNA that made up the material.

Germline CDR1 reads SGDLS; CDR2 reads YYNGEE. CDR3 length: 14 amino acids. Unmatched junction bases numbered 6, after V lost 6 bases and J lost 1 base. In the original workflow: Reference gene primers were amplified, and this amplification served to estimate nucleated cell counts. Assay: immunoSEQ multiplex PCR; the TCRdb copy retains only in-frame clones and omits some. D and trimming come from the DNA, and the V and J calls and clone size come from that table. The table lists 65,000 to 95,000 clones, about 88% of them singletons. This chain uses TRBV9 with TRBJ2-5; TRBD1 aligns across 7 bases. The sample consisted of peripheral blood. The TCR originated in a man older than 75 with acute or convalescent COVID-19. The CDR3 coding sequence is TGTGCCAGCAACCGACAGGGTCTCCAAGAGACCCAGTACTTC. Its protein product is CASNRQGLQETQYF.